Listed here are 20 T cell receptor beta chains from one sample, sequenced in a study of T-cell reconstitution after alpha-beta-depleted transplantation in children. The authors prepared the TCRbeta library with unique molecular identifiers. TCRdb independently ran MiXCR on the PCR reads; one entry per CDR3 protein. Of about 90,000 distinct CDR3 sequences detected, roughly a sixth appear once; the ten largest clones hold roughly 21%. The sample here was PBMCs, mostly from graft donor cells, taken 180 days after TCRalphabeta/CD19-depleted stem cell transplant. The receptors come from a male patient between 2 and 15 years old who had a stem cell transplant for acute lymphoblastic leukemia, so the T cells may come from the graft donor.

The J gene is TRBJ2-7, the V gene TRBV10-3, with TRBD1 as a possible D gene (6 bases). There are 13 residues in the CDR3. V was cut by 6 bases and J by 5 bases, with 14 bases left in between. Germline V gene sequence: CDR1 ENHRY, CDR2 SYGVKD. This CDR3 is CAIRIGQFDEQYF. The CDR3 nucleotides are TGTGCCATCAGAATCGGACAGTTCGACGAGCAGTACTTC.

This chain links TRBV7-9 with TRBJ1-6; D remains unclear. Trimming stripped 11 bases from V and 7 bases from J, with 18 bases between. Germline V gene lookup returns CDR1 SEHNR and CDR2 FQNEAQ (reference sequence). There are 14 residues in the CDR3. The CDR3 DNA sequence: TGTGCCGGAGGAACACCTTCGCGGAATTCACCCCTCCACTTT. Protein product: CAGGTPSRNSPLHF.

This sequence joins TRBV7-9 and TRBJ2-5, with D possibly matching TRBD2 (5 bases). The CDR3 length is 14 residues. The V end lost 5 bases, the J end lost 4 bases, and 14 bases lay between the germline ends. Germline V gives CDR1 SEHNR, CDR2 FQNEAQ (reference sequence). As DNA, the CDR3 is TGTGCCAGCAGCCCACCCGGGGTCGTAGAGACCCAGTACTTC. It translates to CASSPPGVVETQYF.

For the CDR3, the DNA is TGTGCCAGCAGCTTAACCCCCTCGGGTGAGCAGTTCTTC. Translated: CASSLTPSGEQFF. V usage is TRBV7-8 and J usage is TRBJ2-1; D is ambiguous. CDR1 SGHVS and CDR2 FQNEAQ come from the germline V gene. The CDR3 sequence is 13 residues long. V lost 2 bases, J lost 9 bases, and 11 bases lay in between.

This clonotype was seen only a few times. The rearrangement links TRBV3-1 to TRBJ2-1, with a possible D match to TRBD2 (6 bases). In germline, CDR1 is LGHDT, CDR2 YNNKEL (reference sequence). CDR3 size: 15 residues. V lost 1 base to trimming and J lost 10 bases, with 17 bases between them. Written as DNA, the CDR3 is TGTGCCAGCAGCCAAGTAGGAGGGGTCGGAGCCGAGCAGTTCTTC. Its translation is CASSQVGGVGAEQFF.

A few counts support this clonotype. The CDR3 protein is CASSHSTYEQYF. The DNA of the CDR3 is TGTGCCAGTTCGCACAGTACCTACGAGCAGTACTTC. J is TRBJ2-7 and V is TRBV6-2 or TRBV6-3; D unresolved. CDR1 MNHEY and CDR2 SVGEGT come from the germline V gene. The ends were cut back, 9 bases at V and 2 bases at J, with 11 bases in the middle. The CDR3 runs 12 residues.

This clonotype was observed a few times. The rearrangement joins TRBV5-5 to TRBJ1-5; no definite D call. V was shortened by 2 bases and J by 9 bases, with 18 bases between the two germline ends. The germline V gene encodes CDR1 SGHKS and CDR2 YYEKEE (reference sequence). The CDR3 is made up of 15 amino acids. CDR3 DNA sequence: TGTGCCAGCAGCTTAGGAGAGGTAGGAGGGTGGCCCCAGCATTTT. Translated, it gives CASSLGEVGGWPQHF. The full variable domain, in which reference TRBV5-5 and TRBJ1-5 provide the parts outside the CDR3, is DAGVTQSPTHLIKTRGQQVTLRCSPISGHKSVSWYQQVLGQGPQFIFQYYEKEERGRGNFPDRFSARQFPNYSSELNVNALLLGDSALYLCASSLGEVGGWPQHFGDGTRLSIL.

With respect to this clonotype: Its ends do not fully match the called genes, so a read error is possible. The chain uses TRBV3-1 and TRBJ1-6, with 8 bases that match TRBD1. Germline CDR1 reads LGHDT; CDR2 reads YNNKEL (reference sequence). This CDR3 spans 17 amino acids. The CDR3 reads CATSPPAGGPRNSPLHF. The CDR3 region has the DNA TGTGCCACCAGCCCCCCCGCAGGGGGCCCCCGCAATTCACCCCTCCACTTT.

V and J are TRBV4-3 and TRBJ2-1; tentatively, D is TRBD1 (6 bases). The V end lost 3 bases, the J end lost 6 bases, and 9 bases lay between the germline ends. The CDR3 covers 13 residues. The germline gives CDR1 LGHNA, CDR2 YSLEER. CDR3 region: CASSQHRANEQFF. The DNA for the CDR3 is TGCGCCAGCAGCCAGCACAGGGCCAATGAGCAGTTCTTC.

This clonotype was detected a few times. The V call is TRBV7-6, the J call TRBJ2-5; 10 nucleotides align to TRBD2. Looked up from germline, CDR1 is SGHVS and CDR2 is FNYEAQ. This CDR3 comprises 16 residues. V lost 2 bases to trimming and J lost 1 base; unmatched junction nucleotides: 4. CDR3 sequence reads: CASSLLAGVPQETQYF. The DNA for the CDR3 is TGTGCCAGCAGCTTACTAGCGGGGGTCCCCCAAGAGACCCAGTACTTC. The full variable domain, in which reference TRBV7-6 and TRBJ2-5 provide the parts outside the CDR3, is GAGVSQSPRYKVTKRGQDVALRCDPISGHVSLYWYRQALGQGPEFLTYFNYEAQQDKSGLPNDRFSAERPEGSISTLTIQRTEQRDSAMYRCASSLLAGVPQETQYFGPGTRLLVL.

This clonotype was counted between two and nine times. The CDR3 DNA reads TGTGCCAGCAGCTCACGGCCACCTGGTAACGGAAACACCATATATTTT. Translating it yields CASSSRPPGNGNTIYF. The chain combines TRBV7-9 with TRBJ1-3; no reliable D call. The CDR3 is 16 residues long. The germline CDR1 and CDR2 sequences are SEHNR and FQNEAQ (reference sequence). Trimming took 4 bases from V and 4 from J, leaving 17 bases between them.

This clonotype has a handful of counts. The gene calls are TRBV7-6 and TRBJ1-1; tentatively, D is TRBD1 (6 bases). Trimming took off 5 bases at V and 5 bases at J, with 18 bases between the two ends. This CDR3 spans 15 amino acids. The germline V gene has CDR1 SGHVS and CDR2 FNYEAQ. The CDR3 loop reads CASSRLTGLGTEAFF. The CDR3 DNA reads as TGTGCCAGCAGCCGATTAACAGGGCTTGGGACTGAAGCTTTCTTT.

This clonotype turned up a few times. The chain recombines TRBV12-3 or TRBV12-4 with TRBJ2-1; TRBD2 aligns across 9 bases. CDR3 size: 19 residues. The ends lost 7 bases at V and 3 bases at J; junction bases unmatched: 19. The CDR3 DNA sequence: TGTGCCAGCAATCCTAGCGGGGTCAGGTTTGCTTTAAACTACAATGAGCAGTTCTTC. It specifies CASNPSGVRFALNYNEQFF.

This clonotype was counted only a few times. The chain carries TRBV3-1 and TRBJ2-5, with 7 nucleotides matching TRBD2. This CDR3 is 13 amino acids long. Germline V CDR1 and CDR2: LGHDT, YNNKEL (reference sequence). Trimming took 1 base from V and 10 from J; bases not matched to a gene: 6. CDR3 bases: TGTGCCAGCAGCCAAGTGCGGGGGTCCATCCAGTACTTC. It translates to CASSQVRGSIQYF.

This clonotype was seen more than once but under ten times. The rearrangement links TRBV24-1 to TRBJ2-2; a weak D match, TRBD1 (5 bases). The CDR3 consists of 16 residues. V was trimmed by 4 bases and J by 3 bases, leaving 14 bases between them. CDR1 and CDR2 from the germline V gene are KGHDR and SFDVKD. CDR3 DNA sequence: TGTGCCACCAGTGACCAAGACAGTATTCACACCGGGGAGCTGTTTTTT. Amino acid sequence: CATSDQDSIHTGELFF.

This clonotype showed up just once. The chain combines TRBV4-1 with TRBJ2-1; possibly TRBD2 for D (5 bases). Germline V CDR1 and CDR2: MGHRA, YSYEKL. The CDR3 spans 17 residues. V gave up 3 bases and J gave up 0 bases, with 15 bases separating them. The CDR3 region is CASSHGERTYSYNEQFF. The CDR3 nucleotides are TGCGCCAGCAGCCATGGGGAGAGGACTTACTCCTACAATGAGCAGTTCTTC.

In its sample, this clonotype was seen a few times. This chain joins TRBV5-1 and TRBJ1-1; 8 bases line up with TRBD1. Germline trimming cut 1 base from V and 3 bases from J; bases unmatched to any gene: 11. The germline V gene has CDR1 SGHRS and CDR2 YFSETQ. The CDR3 covers 17 residues. CDR3 amino acids: CASSLSIRGHWDTEAFF. The CDR3 DNA follows: TGCGCCAGCAGCTTGAGTATCAGGGGGCATTGGGACACTGAAGCTTTCTTT.

V usage is TRBV2 and J usage is TRBJ1-1, with a weak D call TRBD1 (5 bases). Trimming shortened V by 0 bases and J by 1 base, and 15 bases separated the two germline ends. Germline assignment: CDR1 SNHLY and CDR2 FYNNEI. CDR3 length: 17 residues. The CDR3 DNA sequence: TGTGCCAGCAGTGAAGCGCTAACAGGAGGAGGGAACACTGAAGCTTTCTTT. Translated: CASSEALTGGGNTEAFF.

At least ten counts were recorded for this clonotype. J is TRBJ2-2 and V is TRBV12-3 or TRBV12-4, with 7 positions matching TRBD1. The CDR3 runs 13 residues. V shed 5 bases, J shed 7 bases, and the junction held 4 bases outside the gene matches. CDR3 nucleotides: TGTGCCAGCAGTAAGACAGGGAACGGGGAGCTGTTTTTT. This encodes CASSKTGNGELFF.

This clonotype was seen a handful of times. The chain links TRBV12-3 or TRBV12-4 to TRBJ1-2, with a tentative D call TRBD1 (6 bases). The CDR3 runs to 13 residues. The germline V and J ends were trimmed by 3 bases and 6 bases, with 11 bases remaining between them. CDR3 protein: CASSFGGQHGYTF. In DNA form, the CDR3 reads TGTGCCAGCAGTTTTGGGGGGCAACATGGCTACACCTTC.